This TCR beta chain was observed in a study of CD8 T cells in ankylosing spondylitis. MiXCR, run by TCRdb on the 5' RACE reads, gives a single entry per CDR3 protein. The profile shows about 800,000 distinct CDR3 sequences, about 10% of them singletons. The study's findings and limits: Apparently characteristic of ankylosing spondylitis blood was a TCR beta motif (under ten highly homologous variants). Those disease-linked clones were CD8+; they were also relatively rare in peripheral blood.

V dropped 6 bases and J dropped 6; count of bases not matched to a gene: 12. In germline, CDR1 is SQVTM, CDR2 ANQGSEA. The CDR3 runs 14 residues. This clonotype was observed at least ten times. No antigen is known for it. The receptor's source is a male donor with ankylosing spondylitis. The sequencing sample was made of blood, either unsorted or a sorted T cell fraction (not recorded which). This chain uses TRBV29-1 with TRBJ2-3, with 7 bases matching TRBD2. CDR3 coding DNA: TGCAGCGTCACTCGGCGGGAGAGGTCCGATACGCAGTATTTT. Protein sequence: CSVTRRERSDTQYF.